These T cell receptor beta chains were read from a single sample in a study of identical twins. Using its own MiXCR run on the 5' RACE reads, TCRdb lists one record per CDR3 protein. The sample shows around 650,000 distinct CDR3 sequences, about 7.1% of them seen only once. These data were also filed under a second study, of yellow fever vaccine responses in identical twins.

Sequencing was performed on PBMCs. The receptors come from a woman aged 18 to 35 in good health. The CDR3 runs from the conserved cysteine through the conserved F or W.

V gene: TRBV7-3; J gene: TRBJ2-1; CDR3 protein: CASSLFPSSYNEQFF
V gene: TRBV20-1; J gene: TRBJ2-3; CDR3 protein: CSARDLEPSEDTQYF
V gene: TRBV14; J gene: TRBJ2-2; CDR3 protein: CASSQVVTNTGELFF
V gene: TRBV7-8; J gene: TRBJ1-4; CDR3 protein: CASSRTPSEKLFF
V gene: TRBV7-8; J gene: TRBJ2-2; CDR3 protein: CASSLVAGGMGTGELFF
V gene: TRBV20-1; J gene: TRBJ2-7; CDR3 protein: CSARTGTPYEQYF
V gene: TRBV10-3; J gene: TRBJ1-2; CDR3 protein: CAISEETVITF
V gene: TRBV5-4; J gene: TRBJ2-5; CDR3 protein: CASSLRASGSGSETQYF
V gene: TRBV11-2; J gene: TRBJ2-3; CDR3 protein: CASSLKGLAAGTDTQYF
V gene: TRBV20-1; J gene: TRBJ2-3; CDR3 protein: CSANQGRADTQYF
V gene: TRBV11-2; J gene: TRBJ2-1; CDR3 protein: CASSFSGTLNYNEQFF
V gene: TRBV28; J gene: TRBJ2-5; CDR3 protein: CASRNTGNQETQYF
V gene: TRBV20-1; J gene: TRBJ2-3; CDR3 protein: CSVGSGGLSTDTQYF
V gene: TRBV6-5; J gene: TRBJ2-1; CDR3 protein: CASSYREQNEQFF
V gene: TRBV15; J gene: TRBJ2-1; CDR3 protein: CATSRAAGPTYNEQFF
V gene: TRBV19; J gene: TRBJ2-1; CDR3 protein: CASSHRRGGGDEQFF